The sequence of this T cell receptor beta chain was determined in a study of early T cells in non-severe SARS-CoV-2 infection. Whole-study context: Sequencing targeted bulk RNA from unsorted whole blood, leaving chains unpaired. Study-level results: Anti-spike CD8 responses were favored by VDJdb matching, which missed private and CD4 specificities.

Molecules of cDNA were individually given unique molecular identifiers that were attached to them. A single record per CDR3 protein comes from TCRdb applying MiXCR to the 5' RACE reads. Of around 44,000 distinct CDR3 sequences listed, about 10% are singletons. In this sample, this clonotype turned up many times. No antigen is known for it. CDR3 length: 15 residues. Trimming at V came to 3 bases and at J to 4 bases, leaving 8 bases not matched to a gene. The V gene is TRBV12-3 or TRBV12-4, the J gene TRBJ1-1; 7 positions match TRBD1. The specimen sequenced was whole blood. The TCR originated in an adult who was a healthcare worker with PCR-confirmed SARS-CoV-2 infection or an uninfected control (not recorded which). The CDR3, as DNA: TGTGCCAGCAGTTTTGTGTTAGGGGGCTCCACTGAAGCTTTCTTT. Residues: CASSFVLGGSTEAFF.